This TCR beta chain appears in the sequencing data of a study of blood T cell repertoires in COVID-19. V lost 9 bases and J lost 5; bases outside the gene matches: 6. Germline V gives CDR1 WNHNN, CDR2 SYGVQD (reference sequence). The CDR3 sequence is 14 residues long. TCRdb keeps only in-frame clones here, not all; method: immunoSEQ multiplex PCR. The repertoire consists of a few hundred thousand clones, with roughly nine tenths occurring once and the leading ten covering 0.94%. The source material was peripheral blood. The TCR comes from a woman between 40 and 55 years old who had recovered from COVID-19. This chain joins TRBV10-1 and TRBJ2-4; 11 bases fit TRBD2. The CDR3 DNA reads as TGCGCCAGTCCGGGACTAGCGGAACAAAACATTCAGTACTTC. It encodes CASPGLAEQNIQYF.